The clone carrying this T cell receptor beta chain was recorded many times. This sample was taken from a study of molecular identifiers for immune sequencing clone quantification. Study summary: Replicates split RNA from 20,000 or 100,000 naive CD8 cells five ways, and the researchers sequenced four portions.

TCRdb re-derived calls from the PCR reads in MiXCR, one entry per CDR3 protein. Of 35,000 to 45,000 distinct CDR3 sequences listed, 15% to 20% were seen once; the top ten hold less than 1.2%. Trimming left V 7 bases short and J 0 bases short, with 9 bases between. CDR3 size: 14 residues. Looked up from germline, CDR1 is SNHLY and CDR2 is FYNNEI. The genes are TRBV2 and TRBJ2-2, with D possibly matching TRBD1 (5 bases). This TCR was sampled from a human donor in good health. Some libraries in this study had Jurkat cell RNA spiked in. What was sequenced was naive CD8+ T cells from blood, with Jurkat cell RNA spiked in. Noted subset: FACS-sorted CD8+CD4-CCR7+CD45RA+ naive T cells. The CDR3 region is CASKPDTNTGELFF. The CDR3 DNA reads as TGTGCCAGCAAGCCGGACACGAACACCGGGGAGCTGTTTTTT.